Below are 10 T cell receptor beta chains sequenced from a single sample in a study of blood T cell repertoires in COVID-19. Clones were read by immunoSEQ multiplex PCR, and TCRdb kept only the in-frame ones, dropping some. The sample records roughly 200,000 clones, around 80% being singletons. Sequenced sample: peripheral blood. The receptors here all came from an elderly woman with COVID-19, enrolled during active disease.

The J gene is TRBJ2-3, the V gene TRBV9; possibly TRBD2 for D (5 bases). With 4 bases removed from V and 1 base from J, the gap between germline ends came to 16 bases. There are 16 residues in the CDR3. In germline, CDR1 is SGDLS, CDR2 YYNGEE. CDR3 sequence: CASSRTGVAGTDTQYF. CDR3 bases: TGTGCCAGCAGCCGGACTGGGGTGGCGGGCACAGATACGCAGTATTTT.

V and J are TRBV12-5 and TRBJ1-1; TRBD1 might be the D (5 bases). Per germline, CDR1 LGHNT and CDR2 FRNRAP. With 5 bases removed from V and 0 bases from J, the gap between germline ends came to 13 bases. This CDR3 spans 15 amino acids. The CDR3 region is CASGSPGILNTEAFF. CDR3 in DNA: TGTGCTAGTGGTAGCCCAGGGATTTTGAACACTGAAGCTTTCTTT.

This clone was counted a few times. The chain carries TRBV4-3 and TRBJ1-2; D call uncertain. Deletions cut 0 bases from V and 5 bases from J, with 16 bases between. The CDR3 is 16 amino acids. Germline V gene sequence: CDR1 LGHNA, CDR2 YSLEER. CDR3 nucleotides: TGCGCCAGCAGCCAAGACCCCACGTTAGAGTTTTATGGCTACACCTTC. This codes for CASSQDPTLEFYGYTF.

This clone was counted once. The chain combines TRBV7-9 with TRBJ2-2; D perhaps matches TRBD2 (6 bases). V was cut by 4 bases and J by 7 bases, with 22 bases left in between. The germline gives CDR1 SEHNR, CDR2 FQNEAQ (reference sequence). The CDR3 is 17 residues long. The CDR3 reads CASSSTMQGRRDGELFF. CDR3 in DNA: TGTGCCAGCAGCTCCACCATGCAGGGAAGGCGGGACGGGGAGCTGTTTTTT.

The chain joins TRBV10-3 to TRBJ2-5; 9 bases map to TRBD1. The CDR3 sequence is 14 residues long. Germline trimming cut 10 bases from V and 6 bases from J; bases unmatched to any gene: 12. CDR1 and CDR2 (germline): ENHRY, SYGVKD. This CDR3 reads CATHPGQGRKTQYF. As DNA, the CDR3 is TGTGCCACCCACCCGGGACAGGGTCGAAAGACCCAGTACTTC.

This chain connects TRBV6-5 to TRBJ1-4; 7 bases align to TRBD1. Germline CDR1 MNHEY, CDR2 SVGAGI. V lost 3 bases, J lost 0 bases, and 4 bases stayed unmatched. The CDR3 runs to 16 residues. Written as DNA, the CDR3 is TGTGCCAGCAGTTATTCCGGGACAGCAACTAATGAAAAACTGTTTTTT. The encoded protein is CASSYSGTATNEKLFF.

The chain carries TRBV15 and TRBJ2-5; D may be TRBD1 (6 bases). Germline CDR1 LNHNV, CDR2 YYDKDF (reference sequence). This CDR3 contains 15 residues. V was trimmed by 0 bases and J by 6 bases, leaving 14 bases between them. The CDR3 region has the DNA TGTGCCACCAGCAGAGAGTATGGACAGAGAAAGACCCAGTACTTC. It codes for CATSREYGQRKTQYF.

The chain uses TRBV5-4 and TRBJ1-3; unclear D gene. The length of the CDR3 is 14 residues. V was pared by 5 bases and J by 0 bases, with 9 bases between. Germline V gene data show CDR1 as SGHNT and CDR2 as YYREEE (reference sequence). CDR3 sequence (DNA): TGTGCCAGCAGAGATTCGAGCTCTGGAAACACCATATATTTT. The encoded protein is CASRDSSSGNTIYF.

The rearrangement uses TRBV6-2 or TRBV6-3 and TRBJ1-3, with D perhaps TRBD1 (6 bases). Germline CDR1 MNHEY, CDR2 SVGEGT. Trimming pared 5 bases from V and 2 bases from J, leaving 16 bases between. The CDR3 sequence is 16 residues long. This CDR3 reads CASSSGLRQAGNTIYF. CDR3 DNA sequence: TGTGCCAGCAGTAGTGGTTTGCGACAGGCTGGAAACACCATATATTTT.

V usage is TRBV6-5 and J usage is TRBJ2-1; D possibly corresponds to TRBD2 (5 bases). The V and J ends lost 10 bases and 8 bases respectively, with 21 bases between them. The CDR3 contains 14 residues. Germline CDR1 is MNHEY and CDR2 is SVGAGI. The CDR3 bases are TGTGCCATCAAATCCTCCCTTGCGAGGGATGAGCAGTTCTTC. This translates into CAIKSSLARDEQFF.